Presented here are 23 T cell receptor beta chains from one specimen sequenced in a study of blood T cell repertoires in COVID-19. Profiling relied on immunoSEQ multiplex PCR, and the TCRdb table lists in-frame clones only, not all of them. The table lists approximately 430,000 clones, about nine tenths of them singletons. The sequenced sample was peripheral blood. The receptors were sampled from a woman younger than 45 with active or convalescent COVID-19.

The gene calls are TRBV4-2 and TRBJ2-5, with 9 bases that match TRBD1. The CDR3 has 15 amino acids. After removal of 0 bases from V and 3 bases from J, the junction contained 2 bases not matched to a gene. Per germline, CDR1 LGHNA and CDR2 YNFKEQ. Written as DNA, the CDR3 is TGTGCCAGCAGCCAAGATGACAGGGGGAAAGAGACCCAGTACTTC. Amino acid sequence: CASSQDDRGKETQYF.

The V gene is TRBV11-3, the J gene TRBJ2-7; perhaps TRBD2 as D (6 bases). V lost 5 bases and J lost 2, with 10 bases in between. Per germline, CDR1 SGHNT and CDR2 YENEEA. The CDR3 has 13 residues. The CDR3, as DNA: TGTGCCAGCAGCGCGACGGGGGCCTACGAGCAGTACTTC. This encodes CASSATGAYEQYF.

There are a few counts of this clone. The chain couples TRBV5-5 to TRBJ1-6; D remains ambiguous. This CDR3 has 18 amino acids. The germline gives CDR1 SGHKS, CDR2 YYEKEE (reference sequence). Between the trimmed V and J ends, which lost 0 bases and 0 bases, there was a span of 13 bases. CDR3: CASSLESDWSSYNSPLHF. The CDR3, as DNA: TGTGCCAGCAGCTTGGAATCCGACTGGAGCTCCTATAATTCACCCCTCCACTTT.

This clone has more than one count but fewer than ten. This rearrangement joins TRBV29-1 to TRBJ1-2, with 8 bases matching TRBD1. Germline CDR1 SQVTM, CDR2 ANQGSEA. V shed 2 bases, J shed 11 bases, and the junction held 7 bases outside the gene matches. The CDR3 runs to 12 residues. The CDR3 sequence is CSVEPGTGRYTF. The CDR3 nucleotides read TGCAGCGTTGAACCAGGGACAGGCCGGTACACCTTC.

The chain employs TRBV6-5 and TRBJ1-5; 9 nucleotides agree with TRBD1. This CDR3 is 16 amino acids long. Germline assignment: CDR1 MNHEY and CDR2 SVGAGI. Losses at the gene ends were 4 bases for V and 1 base for J; bases not matched to a gene: 5. Here the CDR3 DNA reads TGTGCCAGCAGTTCTACAGGGGGCGGGAGCAATCAGCCCCAGCATTTT. Its translation is CASSSTGGGSNQPQHF.

The rearrangement uses TRBV2 and TRBJ2-1; possible D gene TRBD2, 6 bases. V was pared by 2 bases and J by 7 bases, with 18 bases between. This CDR3 is built from 16 residues. Germline lookup yields CDR1 SNHLY and CDR2 FYNNEI. The CDR3 bases are TGTGCCAGCAGTGAAATGGCGGGGCAAGAGGTAAATGAGCAGTTCTTC. Its translation is CASSEMAGQEVNEQFF.

This sequence joins TRBV15 and TRBJ1-1; no reliable D call. V was cut by 4 bases and J by 7 bases, with 7 bases left in between. There are 11 residues in the CDR3. Germline CDR1 reads LNHNV; CDR2 reads YYDKDF (reference sequence). The CDR3 coding sequence is TGTGCCACCAGCACCGTACATGAAGCTTTCTTT. It translates to CATSTVHEAFF.

The CDR3 here is CAIGGNYNEQFF. The CDR3 DNA is TGTGCCATCGGCGGCAATTACAATGAGCAGTTCTTC. The chain couples TRBV27 to TRBJ2-1; D ambiguous. This CDR3 spans 12 amino acids. Trimming left V 10 bases short and J 4 bases short, with 11 bases between. Germline-derived CDR1 and CDR2 are MNHEY and SMNVEV (reference sequence).

The genes are TRBV4-1 and TRBJ1-1; D not certain. The V and J ends lost 0 bases and 0 bases respectively, with 11 bases between them. This CDR3 has 16 amino acids. Looked up from germline, CDR1 is MGHRA and CDR2 is YSYEKL. The DNA of the CDR3 is TGCGCCAGCAGCCAAGAGTTCACAGTAATGAACACTGAAGCTTTCTTT. It translates to CASSQEFTVMNTEAFF.

The rearrangement joins TRBV3-1 (or the pseudogene TRBV3-2) to TRBJ1-5; TRBD1 matches at 9 bases. The CDR3 runs 18 residues. Germline V gives CDR1 LGHDT, CDR2 YNNKEL (reference sequence). After removal of 4 bases from V and 6 bases from J, the junction contained 16 bases not matched to a gene. The CDR3 reads CASSLSLSGTGSRQPQHF. CDR3 DNA: TGTGCCAGCAGCCTAAGTCTCTCCGGGACAGGGAGTCGTCAGCCCCAGCATTTT.

This sequence joins TRBV10-1 and TRBJ1-2, with D unclear. The germline V and J ends were trimmed by 4 bases and 4 bases, with 4 bases remaining between them. The CDR3 runs 11 residues. Germline V CDR1 and CDR2: WNHNN, SYGVQD (reference sequence). The CDR3 loop is CASSAGYGYTF. In DNA, the CDR3 is TGCGCCAGCAGTGCCGGCTATGGCTACACCTTC.

The V gene is TRBV2, the J gene TRBJ1-1; D is ambiguous. Trimming removed 1 base from V and 7 bases from J, with 7 bases in between. The germline gives CDR1 SNHLY, CDR2 FYNNEI. This CDR3 comprises 12 residues. The CDR3: CASSEEHYEAFF. DNA for the CDR3: TGTGCCAGCAGTGAAGAACACTATGAAGCTTTCTTT.

This sequence joins TRBV19 and TRBJ1-5, with a weak D call TRBD1 (5 bases). The CDR3 length is 16 residues. V lost 3 bases, J lost 0 bases, and 12 bases lay in between. Germline-derived CDR1 and CDR2 are LNHDA and SQIVND (reference sequence). The CDR3 DNA follows: TGTGCCAGTAGTATCATGGGTAGGGGTAGCAATCAGCCCCAGCATTTT. It yields the protein CASSIMGRGSNQPQHF.

The V and J genes are TRBV5-6 and TRBJ1-5; D possibly corresponds to TRBD1 (6 bases). The CDR3 contains 16 residues. V was shortened by 4 bases and J by 3 bases, with 17 bases between the two germline ends. CDR1 is SGHDT, CDR2 YYEEEE, per germline. As DNA, the CDR3 is TGTGCCAGCAGCCTGGATGGGGGGGGGCTCAATCAGCCCCAGCATTTT. This gives the protein CASSLDGGGLNQPQHF.

The chain employs TRBV7-2 and TRBJ2-1, with 9 bases aligning to TRBD2. The CDR3 loop spans 13 amino acids. V lost 3 bases to trimming and J lost 15 bases; unmatched junction nucleotides: 9. Per germline, CDR1 SGHTA and CDR2 FQGNSA. The DNA for the CDR3 is TGTGCCAGCAGCTTTATTGGAGCGGGAGGTTTGTTCTTC. It yields the protein CASSFIGAGGLFF.

The rearrangement links TRBV2 to TRBJ1-1; the D gene is possibly TRBD1 (6 bases). V lost 4 bases to trimming and J lost 4 bases, with 10 bases between them. The CDR3 has 13 amino acids. CDR1 is SNHLY, CDR2 FYNNEI, per germline. CDR3 in amino acids: CASSGGTFTEAFF. The CDR3 DNA reads as TGTGCCAGCAGTGGGGGGACATTCACTGAAGCTTTCTTT.

The rearrangement joins TRBV19 to TRBJ1-5; 7 bases fit TRBD1. The CDR3 consists of 16 residues. Germline values: CDR1 LNHDA, CDR2 SQIVND (reference sequence). V dropped 3 bases and J dropped 3; count of bases not matched to a gene: 8. The CDR3 protein is CASSISWTGSNQPQHF. CDR3 nucleotides: TGTGCCAGTAGTATTTCCTGGACAGGCTCCAATCAGCCCCAGCATTTT.

This chain connects TRBV10-1 to TRBJ1-2; D call uncertain. Trimming took off 6 bases at V and 2 bases at J, with 4 bases between the two ends. Germline CDR1 is WNHNN and CDR2 is SYGVQD (reference sequence). This CDR3 spans 11 amino acids. The CDR3 sequence is CASRRNYGYTF. In nucleotides, the CDR3 is TGCGCCAGCAGGAGGAACTATGGCTACACCTTC.

The V gene is TRBV14, the J gene TRBJ2-2; 10 nucleotides agree with TRBD2. V shed 3 bases, J shed 5 bases, and the junction held 6 bases outside the gene matches. This CDR3 comprises 16 residues. The V gene's germline CDR1 is SGHDN and CDR2 FVKESK. The CDR3 nucleotides are TGTGCCAGCAGCCACCCGGGACTAGCGACAACCGGGGAGCTGTTTTTT. Translating it yields CASSHPGLATTGELFF.

The chain combines TRBV7-9 with TRBJ2-3, with 7 bases matching TRBD2. The CDR3 runs to 17 residues. From germline, CDR1 is SEHNR and CDR2 FQNEAQ (reference sequence). The ends lost 5 bases at V and 3 bases at J; junction bases unmatched: 14. CDR3 residues: CASSRRLGGRCTDTQYF. CDR3 in DNA: TGTGCCAGCAGCCGCCGGCTCGGCGGGAGATGTACAGATACGCAGTATTTT.

The genes are TRBV6-2 or TRBV6-3 and TRBJ2-7, with 14 nucleotides matching TRBD2. This CDR3 has 18 amino acids. The trim removed 6 bases at V and 2 bases at J, leaving 12 bases unmatched. CDR1 MNHEY and CDR2 SVGEGT come from the germline V gene. In DNA form, the CDR3 reads TGTGCCAGCAGCCCTTATGGGACTAGCGGGAGTCGTGCCTACGAGCAGTACTTC. Translated: CASSPYGTSGSRAYEQYF.

The genes are TRBV15 and TRBJ2-5; 8 bases align to TRBD1. Germline CDR1 reads LNHNV; CDR2 reads YYDKDF (reference sequence). There are 14 residues in the CDR3. Trimming at V came to 5 bases and at J to 3 bases, leaving 5 bases not matched to a gene. DNA for the CDR3: TGTGCCACCAGCTGGGACAGGACGGAAGAGACCCAGTACTTC. This encodes CATSWDRTEETQYF.

The chain links TRBV6-5 to TRBJ1-5; D unresolved. Deletions cut 6 bases from V and 0 bases from J, with 12 bases between. CDR3 size: 15 residues. Germline V gene sequence: CDR1 MNHEY, CDR2 SVGAGI. This CDR3 reads CASSHGPLSNQPQHF. CDR3 nucleotide sequence: TGTGCCAGCAGCCATGGGCCGCTTAGCAATCAGCCCCAGCATTTT.